The following is a T cell receptor beta chain sequence with its context. Antigen unknown. This sample is drawn from a study of cytomegalovirus exposure and HLA in healthy donors. The CDR3 sequence is 11 residues long. Germline V gene sequence: CDR1 GTSNPN, CDR2 SVGIG (reference sequence). Both 60 Vbeta primers and 13 Jbeta primers went into the PCR. Using immunoSEQ multiplex PCR, the repertoire was profiled, and TCRdb retains in-frame clones only, with some absent. In the table there are roughly 69,000 clones, 73% of which are singletons. The study, taken as a whole, reports: CMV antigen specificity of a few CMV-associated chains was confirmed in vitro. Clonal expansion, a later analysis showed, was greater in HLA-associated TCR beta chains than in equally common others. For most TCR beta V segments, an earlier analysis put the productive rate at about 90% or about 30% of the time. Most TCRs appeared rarely, but some public TCRs recurred in many donors.

V usage is TRBV30 and J usage is TRBJ1-2; D is undetermined. Sequencing was carried out using PBMCs. The receptor was isolated from a man over 45 in good health and CMV-seronegative. CDR3 DNA: TGTGGCCGTCGGGCTAACTATGGCTACACCTTC. Translation: CGRRANYGYTF.